The 5 T cell receptor beta chains given below trace back to one sample, sequenced in a study of CD8+CD57+ T cells in acquired aplastic anemia. Profiling of TCR beta VDJ combinations and CDR3 sequences used genomic DNA as template. MiXCR, applied by TCRdb to the reads, yields one record per CDR3 protein. This sample has 150,000 or so distinct CDR3 sequences; about 60% occur once, and the top ten carry 45%. The source material was sorted CD4+, CD8+, or CD8+CD57+ T cells (not recorded which) from PBMCs. These receptor sequences come from a human donor in good health.

This sequence joins TRBV19 and TRBJ1-5; possible D gene TRBD1, 5 bases. The germline V gene has CDR1 LNHDA and CDR2 SQIVND (reference sequence). The CDR3 sequence is 14 residues long. V shed 7 bases and J shed 2 bases, with 12 bases lying between them. The CDR3 protein is CASNTGGGNQPQHF. DNA for the CDR3: TGTGCCAGTAATACAGGAGGTGGCAATCAGCCCCAGCATTTT.

This clonotype was counted at least ten times. The gene calls are TRBV5-1 and TRBJ2-5; D unresolved. The CDR3 runs 14 residues. Per the germline V gene, CDR1 is SGHRS and CDR2 is YFSETQ. V gave up 4 bases and J gave up 2 bases, with 12 bases separating them. Here the CDR3 reads CASSGSLKQETQYF. DNA of the CDR3: TGCGCCAGCAGCGGTAGCCTAAAACAAGAGACCCAGTACTTC.

This chain joins TRBV7-8 and TRBJ2-1, with a possible D match to TRBD2 (6 bases). Germline-derived CDR1 and CDR2 are SGHVS and FQNEAQ. This CDR3 is 14 amino acids long. The ends were cut back, 5 bases at V and 5 bases at J, with 13 bases in the middle. CDR3 sequence reads: CASSPGGVDNEQFF. CDR3 DNA sequence: TGTGCCAGCAGCCCCGGCGGGGTGGACAATGAGCAGTTCTTC.

The rearrangement joins TRBV10-2 to TRBJ2-1, with D unresolved. V lost 10 bases, J lost 10 bases, and 14 bases lay in between. Per germline, CDR1 WSHSY and CDR2 SAAADI. The CDR3 is 11 amino acids. CDR3 region: CATSGGREQFF. The CDR3 DNA follows: TGCGCCACCTCGGGTGGGCGAGAGCAGTTCTTC.

This clonotype was detected ten times or more. The gene calls are TRBV24-1 and TRBJ2-1, with 15 bases aligning to TRBD2. This CDR3 spans 22 amino acids. With 1 base clipped from V and 3 bases from J, the junction kept 15 bases outside the gene matches. Per the germline V gene, CDR1 is KGHDR and CDR2 is SFDVKD. The CDR3 spells CATSDLGGKGLAGGLNYNEQFF. The CDR3 nucleotides read TGTGCCACCAGTGATTTAGGTGGCAAGGGACTAGCGGGAGGTCTGAACTACAATGAGCAGTTCTTC.